Presented here are 5 T cell receptor beta chains from one specimen sequenced in a study of molecular identifiers for immune sequencing clone quantification. TCRdb re-analysed the PCR reads in MiXCR, keeping a single row per CDR3 protein. The sample includes hundreds of thousands of distinct CDR3 sequences, 25% of them seen just once. Specimen: naive CD8+ T cells from blood, with Jurkat cell RNA spiked in. Subset noted: FACS-sorted CD8+CD4-CCR7+CD45RA+ naive T cells. All receptors come from a human donor in good health. Some libraries in this study had Jurkat cell RNA spiked in.

At least ten counts were recorded for this clonotype. The V and J genes are TRBV9 and TRBJ2-3, with D hard to call. There are 12 residues in the CDR3. Trimming stripped 3 bases from V and 2 bases from J, with 4 bases between. Per germline, CDR1 SGDLS and CDR2 YYNGEE. CDR3 DNA sequence: TGTGCCAGCAGCGACCCCACAGATACGCAGTATTTT. It translates to CASSDPTDTQYF.

This clonotype appeared many times. V gene TRBV12-3 or TRBV12-4 combines with J gene TRBJ2-3; 16 bases are shared with TRBD2. The CDR3 length is 18 residues. V trimming: 6 bases; J trimming: 1 base; junction bases outside the gene matches: 7. The CDR3: CASSLGLAGGPGTDTQYF. The CDR3 DNA is TGTGCCAGCAGCCTGGGACTAGCGGGAGGGCCGGGCACAGATACGCAGTATTTT.

This clonotype occurred many times. The chain links TRBV6-5 to TRBJ2-1, with D maybe TRBD2 (6 bases). V was clipped by 2 bases and J by 11 bases, with 13 bases between them. Germline lookup yields CDR1 MNHEY and CDR2 SVGAGI. The CDR3 sequence is 13 residues long. The CDR3 DNA follows: TGTGCCAGCAGTTACCGGGTAGCGGATAAGCAGTTCTTC. It yields the protein CASSYRVADKQFF.

Ten or more counts support this clonotype. The rearrangement joins TRBV4-3 to TRBJ2-3; D is perhaps TRBD1 (5 bases). The CDR3 covers 16 residues. Trimming took off 1 base at V and 2 bases at J, with 13 bases between the two ends. Germline loops: CDR1 LGHNA, CDR2 YSLEER. The CDR3 bases are TGCGCCAGCAGCCAAGTTCCAGGGATTTTCACAGATACGCAGTATTTT. Protein product: CASSQVPGIFTDTQYF.

The rearrangement joins TRBV6-2 or TRBV6-3 to TRBJ2-7, with D unresolved. V lost 10 bases to trimming and J lost 3 bases, with 19 bases between them. The CDR3 consists of 14 residues. CDR1 and CDR2 from the germline V gene are MNHEY and SVGEGT. The CDR3 region is CATTWQENLYEQYF. The CDR3, as DNA: TGTGCCACCACCTGGCAGGAGAACCTCTACGAGCAGTACTTC.